The 4 T cell receptor beta chains reported below all come from one sample, sequenced in a study of graft-versus-host responses after intestinal transplantation. The data were produced by immunoSEQ multiplex PCR, yet TCRdb's version contains in-frame clones alone and is incomplete. Of around 16,000 clones listed, 80% to 90% are singletons. Sequencing used PBMCs, obtained 110 days after intestinal transplant. These receptors were collected from a human patient who received an intestinal transplant, so some T cells may come from the graft donor.

This clone was counted a single time. The chain has TRBV5-1 and TRBJ2-7; 10 nucleotides line up with TRBD1. The germline CDR1 and CDR2 sequences are SGHRS and YFSETQ. The CDR3 has 16 residues. V gave up 3 bases and J gave up 7 bases; unmatched junction bases: 13. CDR3 in amino acids: CASSSPTGQGIGEQYF. CDR3 sequence (DNA): TGCGCCAGCAGCTCGCCCACGGGACAGGGGATCGGGGAGCAGTACTTC.

The chain employs TRBV6-1 and TRBJ2-7; 8 nucleotides line up with TRBD2. Germline loops: CDR1 MNHNS, CDR2 SASEGT. Germline trimming cut 2 bases from V and 1 base from J; bases unmatched to any gene: 4. The CDR3 is 15 residues long. The CDR3 is CASSEWLAGSYEQYF. The DNA of the CDR3 is TGTGCCAGCAGTGAATGGCTAGCGGGTTCCTACGAGCAGTACTTC.

The chain couples TRBV7-6 to TRBJ1-2, with 7 bases lining up with TRBD1. Trimming removed 5 bases from V and 0 bases from J; junction bases left unmatched: 6. The germline V gene encodes CDR1 SGHVS and CDR2 FNYEAQ. This CDR3 contains 15 residues. The CDR3: CASSPWTGPNYGYTF. The CDR3 nucleotides are TGTGCCAGCAGCCCCTGGACAGGCCCTAACTATGGCTACACCTTC.

The chain recombines TRBV4-3 with TRBJ1-1; D unclear. The V and J ends lost 0 bases and 11 bases respectively, with 16 bases between them. The CDR3 length is 14 residues. The V gene's germline CDR1 is LGHNA and CDR2 YSLEER. CDR3 bases: TGCGCCAGCAGCCAAGAGGAATCCGGGATCGGCGCTTTCTTT. It specifies CASSQEESGIGAFF.